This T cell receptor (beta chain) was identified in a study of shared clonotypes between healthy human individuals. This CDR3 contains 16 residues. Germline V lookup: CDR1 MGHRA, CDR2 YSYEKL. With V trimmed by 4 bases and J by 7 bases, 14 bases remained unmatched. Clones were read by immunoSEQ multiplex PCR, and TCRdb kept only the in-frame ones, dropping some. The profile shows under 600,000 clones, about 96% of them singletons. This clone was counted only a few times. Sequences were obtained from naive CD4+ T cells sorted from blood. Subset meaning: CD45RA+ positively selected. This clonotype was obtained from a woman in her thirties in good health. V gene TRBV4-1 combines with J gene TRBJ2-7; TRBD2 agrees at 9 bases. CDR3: CASSPLPGASGAEQYF. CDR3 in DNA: TGCGCCAGCAGCCCACTACCGGGGGCTAGCGGGGCTGAGCAGTACTTC.